The 29 T cell receptor beta chains presented below share a single source sample, sequenced in a study of PD-1 blockade in mismatch repair-deficient tumors. Clones were sequenced by immunoSEQ multiplex PCR, and TCRdb holds only the in-frame ones, with some missing. The profile shows roughly 40,000 clones, around 83% of them singletons. The sequences come from peripheral blood, collected 76 weeks after starting pembrolizumab. Source of these receptors: an adult with mismatch repair-deficient cancer.

The V gene is TRBV11-3, the J gene TRBJ2-1; the D is unclear. The CDR3 runs to 13 residues. In germline, CDR1 is SGHNT, CDR2 YENEEA. Trimming removed 4 bases from V and 6 bases from J, with 10 bases in between. As DNA, the CDR3 is TGTGCCAGCAGCTCATGGAATTCCAATGAGCAGTTCTTC. Translation: CASSSWNSNEQFF.

Here the CDR3 reads CASSAGTEAFF. The CDR3 region has the DNA TGTGCCAGCAGCGCCGGGACCGAAGCTTTCTTT. The chain links TRBV9 to TRBJ1-1, with D possibly TRBD1 on 5 matching bases. Germline values: CDR1 SGDLS, CDR2 YYNGEE. CDR3 length equals 11 residues. The germline V and J ends were trimmed by 3 bases and 8 bases, with 8 bases remaining between them.

The chain combines TRBV2 with TRBJ2-2, with D perhaps TRBD1 (7 bases). The germline gives CDR1 SNHLY, CDR2 FYNNEI. V was trimmed by 4 bases and J by 6 bases, leaving 15 bases between them. The CDR3 has 15 amino acids. CDR3 sequence: CASSVEGARSGELFF. The CDR3 DNA reads as TGTGCCAGCAGTGTGGAGGGGGCGCGGTCCGGGGAGCTGTTTTTT.

V gene TRBV19 combines with J gene TRBJ1-1; 9 bases match TRBD1. This CDR3 has 15 residues. V gave up 5 bases and J gave up 4 bases; unmatched junction bases: 8. Germline loops: CDR1 LNHDA, CDR2 SQIVND (reference sequence). CDR3 DNA: TGTGCCAGTAGTCTCGCCGGGACAGGGAGCACTGAAGCTTTCTTT. Amino acids: CASSLAGTGSTEAFF.

In nucleotides, the CDR3 is TGTGCCAGCAGCTTAGAGGGGACGCCGAGCTCTGGGGCCAACGTCCTGACTTTC. It yields the protein CASSLEGTPSSGANVLTF. V is TRBV11-1 and J is TRBJ2-6; D possibly matches TRBD1 or TRBD2 (5 bases each). Trimming left V 1 base short and J 0 bases short, with 13 bases between. This CDR3 has 18 amino acids. From germline, CDR1 is SGHAT and CDR2 FQDESV (reference sequence).

The chain joins TRBV5-1 to TRBJ2-2; no firm D call. Germline-derived CDR1 and CDR2 are SGHRS and YFSETQ. The CDR3 spans 11 residues. V was pared by 5 bases and J by 6 bases, with 5 bases between. The DNA of the CDR3 is TGCGCCAGCAGTGACCCCGGGGAGCTGTTTTTT. Protein product: CASSDPGELFF.

The rearrangement uses TRBV7-2 and TRBJ2-2; TRBD2 is a possible D gene (5 bases). The CDR3 covers 18 residues. Germline V gene lookup returns CDR1 SGHTA and CDR2 FQGNSA. V was trimmed by 6 bases and J by 3 bases, leaving 23 bases between them. This CDR3 is CASSESSLGGVDTGELFF. In DNA form, the CDR3 reads TGTGCCAGCAGTGAATCTTCGTTAGGAGGCGTCGACACCGGGGAGCTGTTTTTT.

The gene calls are TRBV11-2 and TRBJ2-6, with 9 bases aligning to TRBD2. Germline trimming cut 5 bases from V and 0 bases from J; bases unmatched to any gene: 5. The CDR3 runs 17 residues. The germline V gene encodes CDR1 SGHAT and CDR2 FQNNGV. CDR3 sequence (DNA): TGTGCCAGCAGCCTAGCGGGACAGTACTCTGGGGCCAACGTCCTGACTTTC. Translating it yields CASSLAGQYSGANVLTF.

The V and J genes are TRBV7-3 and TRBJ2-1, with 8 positions matching TRBD2. Germline values: CDR1 SGHTA, CDR2 FQGTGA. The J segment lost 5 bases and the V segment lost 3 bases, leaving 9 bases of the junction unmatched. This CDR3 has 16 amino acids. DNA of the CDR3: TGTGCCAGCAGCTTGCAAACTAGCGGACCAAACAATGAGCAGTTCTTC. This codes for CASSLQTSGPNNEQFF.

This sequence joins TRBV11-3 and TRBJ2-3; D might be TRBD1 or TRBD2, each matching 5 bases. The germline CDR1 and CDR2 sequences are SGHNT and YENEEA. The CDR3 is 15 residues long. V shed 5 bases and J shed 7 bases, with 19 bases lying between them. The CDR3, as DNA: TGTGCCAGCAGCGGAAGGGACGCCTCGGGCTATACGCAGTATTTT. It translates to CASSGRDASGYTQYF.

This clone was detected only once. V usage is TRBV6-5 and J usage is TRBJ2-3, with 8 bases matching TRBD2. With V trimmed by 5 bases and J by 3 bases, 4 bases remained unmatched. Looked up from germline, CDR1 is MNHEY and CDR2 is SVGAGI. The CDR3 sequence is 14 residues long. The CDR3 DNA is TGTGCCAGCAGTCGACTAGCGAAGACAGATACGCAGTATTTT. It encodes CASSRLAKTDTQYF.

This clone was recorded once. The V and J genes are TRBV18 and TRBJ2-6, with D hard to call. This CDR3 spans 15 amino acids. Germline CDR1 is KGHSH and CDR2 is LQKENI. V was pared by 6 bases and J by 1 base, with 10 bases between. The CDR3 coding sequence is TGTGCCAGCTCGCATAAGGCATCTGGGGCCAACGTCCTGACTTTC. Translating gives CASSHKASGANVLTF.

V usage is TRBV27 and J usage is TRBJ1-1; 7 bases agree with TRBD1. Germline values: CDR1 MNHEY, CDR2 SMNVEV (reference sequence). Trimming at V came to 2 bases and at J to 3 bases, leaving 3 bases not matched to a gene. The length of the CDR3 is 14 residues. DNA of the CDR3: TGTGCCAGCAGTTTACAGGGGGGGTACACTGAAGCTTTCTTT. Protein product: CASSLQGGYTEAFF.

The V call is TRBV11-1, the J call TRBJ2-3, with 12 nucleotides matching TRBD1. CDR1 and CDR2 (germline): SGHAT, FQDESV (reference sequence). J was trimmed by 3 bases and V by 1 base; bases with no gene match: 2. The CDR3 consists of 16 residues. The CDR3 coding sequence is TGTGCCAGCAGCTTAGGGGGACAGGGGGCTACAGATACGCAGTATTTT. Translating gives CASSLGGQGATDTQYF.

The chain couples TRBV6-6 to TRBJ1-2; 11 bases match TRBD1. V gave up 10 bases and J gave up 8 bases; unmatched junction bases: 9. The germline V gene encodes CDR1 MNHNY and CDR2 SVGAGI (reference sequence). The CDR3 is 13 amino acids. CDR3 sequence (DNA): TGTGCCATCCCGGGACAGGGGGTGGGCGGCTACACCTTC. Its translation is CAIPGQGVGGYTF.

The genes are TRBV2 and TRBJ1-2, with no clear D. The length of the CDR3 is 13 residues. Germline-derived CDR1 and CDR2 are SNHLY and FYNNEI. The ends were cut back, 6 bases at V and 1 base at J, with 9 bases in the middle. The CDR3 protein is CASSPGSNYGYTF. The CDR3 DNA reads TGTGCCAGCAGCCCCGGGAGTAACTATGGCTACACCTTC. Complete variable domain (other parts from reference TRBV2 and TRBJ1-2): EPEVTQTPSHQVTQMGQEVILRCVPISNHLYFYWYRQILGQKVEFLVSFYNNEISEKSEIFDDQFSVERPDGSNFTLKIRSTKLEDSAMYFCASSPGSNYGYTFGSGTRLTVV.

Here the CDR3 reads CASSVYGNEQFF. The CDR3 DNA reads TGTGCCAGCAGCGTATACGGCAATGAGCAGTTCTTC. The chain joins TRBV9 to TRBJ2-1; no reliable D call. The ends were cut back, 1 base at V and 6 bases at J, with 5 bases in the middle. CDR3 length equals 12 residues. Germline lookup yields CDR1 SGDLS and CDR2 YYNGEE. Full variable domain (missing parts from reference TRBV9 and TRBJ2-1): DSGVTQTPKHLITATGQRVTLRCSPRSGDLSVYWYQQSLDQGLQFLIQYYNGEERAKGNILERFSAQQFPDLHSELNLSSLELGDSALYFCASSVYGNEQFFGPGTRLTVL.

This clone was seen just once. This chain links TRBV19 with TRBJ1-2; 7 nucleotides align to TRBD1. Germline CDR1 reads LNHDA; CDR2 reads SQIVND (reference sequence). The CDR3 has 15 residues. Unmatched junction bases numbered 7, after V lost 6 bases and J lost 0 bases. CDR3 protein: CASSPGQIANYGYTF. The CDR3 DNA reads as TGTGCCAGTAGCCCGGGACAGATAGCTAACTATGGCTACACCTTC.

The rearrangement uses TRBV6-1 and TRBJ2-2, with TRBD2 as a possible D gene (5 bases). CDR1 is MNHNS and CDR2 is SASEGT in the germline V gene. V was trimmed by 8 bases and J by 1 base, leaving 11 bases between them. This CDR3 is 14 amino acids long. The CDR3 DNA sequence: TGTGCCAGCTGTTTTGGAGGGAACACCGGGGAGCTGTTTTTT. Translating gives CASCFGGNTGELFF.

V and J are TRBV6-6 and TRBJ2-5; D gene uncertain. V lost 2 bases and J lost 5, with 12 bases in between. Germline CDR1 MNHNY, CDR2 SVGAGI (reference sequence). This CDR3 comprises 14 residues. Here the CDR3 reads CASSYPGELETQYF. CDR3 coding DNA: TGTGCCAGCAGTTACCCCGGTGAGCTGGAGACCCAGTACTTC.

The chain joins TRBV10-3 to TRBJ2-3, with 8 bases matching TRBD1. The CDR3 runs to 15 residues. Trimming cost V 5 bases and J 0 bases; bases outside gene matches: 4. CDR1 is ENHRY and CDR2 is SYGVKD in the germline V gene. In nucleotides, the CDR3 is TGTGCCATCAGTTGGGACAGGTCTAGCACAGATACGCAGTATTTT. This sequence encodes CAISWDRSSTDTQYF.

As to this clone: Other DNA sequences in the sample encode the same CDR3. The chain is built from TRBV5-1 and TRBJ2-2, with 7 bases identical to TRBD1. The CDR3 covers 15 residues. Germline CDR1 is SGHRS and CDR2 is YFSETQ. V lost 0 bases to trimming and J lost 5 bases; unmatched junction nucleotides: 4. The CDR3 region is CASSLEGGRTGELFF. Written as DNA, the CDR3 is TGCGCCAGCAGCTTGGAAGGGGGCCGGACCGGGGAGCTGTTTTTT. Supplemented by reference TRBV5-1 and TRBJ2-2, the full variable domain reads KAGVTQTPRYLIKTRGQQVTLSCSPISGHRSVSWYQQTPGQGLQFLFEYFSETQRNKGNFPGRFSGRQFSNSRSEMNVSTLELGDSALYLCASSLEGGRTGELFFGEGSRLTVL.

The chain carries TRBV11-2 and TRBJ1-4; TRBD1 matches 7 bases. J was trimmed by 5 bases and V by 5 bases; bases with no gene match: 17. The CDR3 extends over 18 amino acids. Per the germline V gene, CDR1 is SGHAT and CDR2 is FQNNGV. In DNA, the CDR3 is TGTGCCAGCAGCACTCGTCCCCTTGGACAGGCCTCAAATGAAAAACTGTTTTTT. Protein sequence: CASSTRPLGQASNEKLFF.

V usage is TRBV28 and J usage is TRBJ1-1; no clear D gene. From germline, CDR1 is MDHEN and CDR2 SYDVKM. The CDR3 extends over 12 amino acids. Trimming stripped 3 bases from V and 6 bases from J, with 8 bases between. The chain's CDR3 is CASSFGYSEAFF. In DNA form, the CDR3 reads TGTGCCAGCAGTTTCGGGTACTCTGAAGCTTTCTTT.

The chain joins TRBV11-1 to TRBJ2-3; a weak D match, TRBD2 (6 bases). This CDR3 region has 15 residues. CDR1 is SGHAT and CDR2 is FQDESV in the germline V gene (reference sequence). Trimming pared 5 bases from V and 2 bases from J, leaving 14 bases between. The CDR3 protein is CASSPRGGNTDTQYF. In DNA form, the CDR3 reads TGTGCCAGCAGCCCACGTGGGGGGAACACAGATACGCAGTATTTT.

This chain connects TRBV27 to TRBJ2-2; 11 bases align to TRBD2. The CDR3 is 20 amino acids. CDR1 is MNHEY, CDR2 SMNVEV, per germline (reference sequence). Trimming cost V 0 bases and J 4 bases; bases outside gene matches: 13. The CDR3 DNA is TGTGCCAGCAGTTTATCAGTACTAGCGGGAGTCTCTACGGGCACCGGGGAGCTGTTTTTT. Translated: CASSLSVLAGVSTGTGELFF.

The genes are TRBV27 and TRBJ1-1; TRBD1 matches 7 bases. Germline V gene data show CDR1 as MNHEY and CDR2 as SMNVEV (reference sequence). After removal of 5 bases from V and 2 bases from J, the junction contained 8 bases not matched to a gene. The length of the CDR3 is 15 residues. The CDR3 loop reads CASSPQGGRNTEAFF. Here the CDR3 DNA reads TGTGCCAGCAGTCCCCAAGGGGGCAGAAACACTGAAGCTTTCTTT.

The chain uses TRBV18 and TRBJ1-1; the match to TRBD1 covers 8 bases. The CDR3 length is 16 residues. V lost 1 base, J lost 4 bases, and 8 bases stayed unmatched. Germline V lookup: CDR1 KGHSH, CDR2 LQKENI. The CDR3 reads CASSPRSGGWGTEAFF. The CDR3 DNA is TGTGCCAGCTCACCACGTTCAGGGGGCTGGGGCACTGAAGCTTTCTTT.

This rearrangement joins TRBV4-1 to TRBJ1-1; D is unresolved. V was cut by 1 base and J by 1 base, with 4 bases left in between. Looked up from germline, CDR1 is MGHRA and CDR2 is YSYEKL. The CDR3 runs 13 residues. The CDR3 DNA reads TGCGCCAGCAGCCAAGTCCCGAACACTGAAGCTTTCTTT. Translation gives CASSQVPNTEAFF.